What follows describes a single T cell receptor (beta chain). Original processing notes: Amplification with reference gene primers provided the estimates of nucleated cell counts. The table came from immunoSEQ multiplex PCR; TCRdb's copy has only in-frame clones and leaves some out. For V, J and clone size, that table is used; D and trimming come from the DNA. The repertoire holds 200,000 to 300,000 clones, with about 88% as singletons. This entry comes from a study of blood T cell repertoires in COVID-19. Across the whole study: The study drew acute and convalescent COVID-19 samples from the United States, Italy and Spain. Sample material is recorded as cDNA or gDNA derived from T cells, B-cell-depleted T cells, or PBMCs.

In germline, CDR1 is SNHLY, CDR2 FYNNEI. Trimming took off 4 bases at V and 9 bases at J, with 16 bases between the two ends. This CDR3 is 14 amino acids long. Sequences were obtained from peripheral blood. V usage is TRBV2 and J usage is TRBJ2-1; the D gene is possibly TRBD2 (7 bases). This clonotype originated in a man between 60 and 70 years old who had recovered from COVID-19. CDR3 region: CASSVEGGPGEQFF. DNA for the CDR3: TGTGCCAGCAGTGTGGAGGGGGGGCCGGGTGAGCAGTTCTTC.